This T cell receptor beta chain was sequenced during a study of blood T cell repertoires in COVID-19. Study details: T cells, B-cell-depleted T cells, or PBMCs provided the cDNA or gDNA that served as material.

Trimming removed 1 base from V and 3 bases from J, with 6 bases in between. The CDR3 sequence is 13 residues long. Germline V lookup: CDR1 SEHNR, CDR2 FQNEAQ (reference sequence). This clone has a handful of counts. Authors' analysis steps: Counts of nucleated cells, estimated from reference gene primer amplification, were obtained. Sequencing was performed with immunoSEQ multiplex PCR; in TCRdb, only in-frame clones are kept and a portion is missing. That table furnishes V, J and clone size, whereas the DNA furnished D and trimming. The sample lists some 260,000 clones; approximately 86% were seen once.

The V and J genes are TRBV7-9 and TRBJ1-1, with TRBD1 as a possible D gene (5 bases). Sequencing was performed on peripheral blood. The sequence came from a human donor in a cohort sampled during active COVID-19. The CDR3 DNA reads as TGTGCCAGCAGCTTAGTGGGGCACACTGAAGCTTTCTTT. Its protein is CASSLVGHTEAFF.